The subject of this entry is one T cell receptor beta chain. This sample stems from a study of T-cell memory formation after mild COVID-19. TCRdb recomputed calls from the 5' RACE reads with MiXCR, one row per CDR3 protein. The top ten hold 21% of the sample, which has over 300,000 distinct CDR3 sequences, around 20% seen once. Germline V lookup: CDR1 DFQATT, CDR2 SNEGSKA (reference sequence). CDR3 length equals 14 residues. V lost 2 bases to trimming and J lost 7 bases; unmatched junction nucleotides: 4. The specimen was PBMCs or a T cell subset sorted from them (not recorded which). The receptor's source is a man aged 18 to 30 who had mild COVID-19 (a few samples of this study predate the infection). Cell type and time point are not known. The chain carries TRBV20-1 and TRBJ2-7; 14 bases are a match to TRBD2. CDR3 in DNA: TGCAGTGCTAGATTGACTAGCGGGGGGGCTGAGCAGTACTTC. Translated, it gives CSARLTSGGAEQYF.